This T cell receptor (beta chain) was captured in a study of human T cells and chemical hapten exposure. Turning to the study itself: Small pooled library volume differences mainly caused per-sample TCR yield variation.

Time point in this sample: healthy volunteer bleed at 6 weeks. Unfractionated whole blood served as the source for total RNA extraction. The CDR3 has 15 residues. V shed 6 bases and J 4 bases; nucleotides not matched to a gene: 10. Findings of the study overall: TCRs whose frequency exceeded 1 in 1000 remained the same following DPC sensitization.

Unique molecular identifiers were attached to individual cDNA molecules within the library. Per the study methods: Across samples, TCR counts had a median of around 100,000 and ranged from about 20,000 to 690,600. TCRdb recomputed calls from the RACE reads with MiXCR, one row per CDR3 protein. TCRdb, not the original authors, processed these V and J calls. Among about 77,000 distinct CDR3 sequences, around 9.4% were seen once, and the ten largest hold 1.7%. This clonotype has just a few counts. Its antigen is still unknown. The gene calls are TRBV12-3 or TRBV12-4 and TRBJ2-3, with 7 bases lining up with TRBD1. This receptor was identified in a female donor in good health. Some clones in this sample may be carry-over from other donors' samples. The specimen sequenced was whole blood. The CDR3 DNA reads as TGTGCCAGCAGGTACACAGGGGCTGTGGCAGATACGCAGTATTTT. It is translated as CASRYTGAVADTQYF.